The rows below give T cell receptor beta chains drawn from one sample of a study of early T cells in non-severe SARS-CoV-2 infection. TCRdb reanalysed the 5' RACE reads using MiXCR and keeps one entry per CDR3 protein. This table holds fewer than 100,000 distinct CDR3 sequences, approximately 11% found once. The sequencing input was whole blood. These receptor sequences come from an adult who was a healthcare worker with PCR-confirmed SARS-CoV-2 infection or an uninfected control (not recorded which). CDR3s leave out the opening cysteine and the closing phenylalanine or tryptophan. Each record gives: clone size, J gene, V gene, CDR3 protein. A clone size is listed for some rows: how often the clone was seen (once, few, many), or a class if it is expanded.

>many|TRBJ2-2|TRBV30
AWSIQGATGELF
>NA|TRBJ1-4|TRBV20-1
SAVGTGNEKLF
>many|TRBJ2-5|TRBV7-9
ASSLPTGVMETQY
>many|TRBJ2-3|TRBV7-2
ASMLGGPTDTQY
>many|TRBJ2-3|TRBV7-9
ASSVLPVAGGKDTQY
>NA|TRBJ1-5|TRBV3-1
ASSHLGGQPQH
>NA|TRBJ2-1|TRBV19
ASSIRDRYNEQF
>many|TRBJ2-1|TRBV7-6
ASSPLLRGVYNEQF
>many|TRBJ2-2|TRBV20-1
SARRTTNTGELF
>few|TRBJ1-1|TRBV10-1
ASSEVSGVGTEAF
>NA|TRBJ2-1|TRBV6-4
ASSELSGGNEQF
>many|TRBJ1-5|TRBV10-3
AIRSDLNQPQH
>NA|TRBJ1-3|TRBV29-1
SVLGTSGNTIY
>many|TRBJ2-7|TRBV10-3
AIWGGDNTYEQY
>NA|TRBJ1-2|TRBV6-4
ASGVPGQGAEKYGYT